The entry below gives a single TCR beta chain sequence along with its context. Its target is not known. The data were obtained in a study of blood T cells in healthy people across ages. Findings of the study overall: PBMCs were not sorted, which prevented a conclusive comparison of naive versus antigen-experienced cells. TCR beta diversity per million T cells fell roughly linearly with age.

Alongside a J-beta primer mix, a sample-barcoded 5' primer served in a second PCR lasting about 7 to 12 cycles. TCRdb re-called the 5' RACE reads through MiXCR, storing one row per CDR3 protein. The sample contains approximately 600,000 distinct CDR3 sequences, approximately 59% of which appear only once. This CDR3 spans 14 amino acids. Trimming took 3 bases from V and 7 from J, leaving 19 bases between them. The germline CDR1 and CDR2 sequences are DFQATT and SNEGSKA (reference sequence). V gene TRBV20-1 combines with J gene TRBJ2-7; D may be TRBD2 (6 bases). The source material was blood. The clonotype was recovered from a man aged 55 to 70 in good health. The CDR3 loop reads CSASVPGLNNEQYF. For the CDR3, the DNA is TGCAGTGCTAGTGTCCCGGGACTGAACAATGAGCAGTACTTC.